The 29 T cell receptor beta chains below come from one sample, sequenced in a study of blood T cell repertoires in COVID-19. TCRdb's copy holds only in-frame clones and misses some; the assay was immunoSEQ multiplex PCR. Among fewer than 200,000 clones listed, roughly 85% were seen once. The sequenced sample consisted of peripheral blood. These receptors all come from a woman at least 80 years old with acute or convalescent COVID-19.

The rearrangement joins TRBV10-3 to TRBJ2-5; D might be TRBD2 (5 bases). The germline V and J ends were trimmed by 0 bases and 7 bases, with 12 bases remaining between them. The CDR3 has 14 residues. The germline V gene encodes CDR1 ENHRY and CDR2 SYGVKD. The CDR3 sequence: CAISESNSAGTQYF. For the CDR3, the DNA is TGTGCCATCAGTGAGTCGAATAGCGCCGGGACCCAGTACTTC.

The chain joins TRBV10-3 to TRBJ1-1, with D tentatively TRBD1 (6 bases). From germline, CDR1 is ENHRY and CDR2 SYGVKD. This CDR3 is built from 12 residues. V lost 8 bases and J 1 base, leaving 8 bases between the germline ends. CDR3 nucleotide sequence: TGTGCCATCGGACAGACGAACACTGAAGCTTTCTTT. It encodes CAIGQTNTEAFF.

The chain has TRBV2 and TRBJ1-4, with 10 bases fitting TRBD1. The CDR3 is 16 residues long. V lost 6 bases, J lost 6 bases, and 10 bases stayed unmatched. Germline V gene lookup returns CDR1 SNHLY and CDR2 FYNNEI. The CDR3 sequence is CASRGTGAEGYEKLFF. The CDR3 DNA reads as TGTGCCAGCAGGGGGACAGGGGCAGAGGGATATGAAAAACTGTTTTTT. The entire variable domain, with the rest obtained from reference TRBV2 and TRBJ1-4, is as follows: EPEVTQTPSHQVTQMGQEVILRCVPISNHLYFYWYRQILGQKVEFLVSFYNNEISEKSEIFDDQFSVERPDGSNFTLKIRSTKLEDSAMYFCASRGTGAEGYEKLFFGSGTQLSVL.

The genes are TRBV15 and TRBJ2-6; TRBD2 is a possible D gene (6 bases). The CDR3 runs 16 residues. Germline CDR1 is LNHNV and CDR2 is YYDKDF (reference sequence). V was trimmed by 1 base and J by 2 bases, leaving 9 bases between them. The CDR3 region has the DNA TGTGCCACCAGCAGAGTTGCGGGAACTGGGGCCAACGTCCTGACTTTC. As protein: CATSRVAGTGANVLTF.

The CDR3: CASSQEARGFNQPQHF. CDR3 sequence (DNA): TGCGCCAGCAGCCAAGAGGCAAGGGGGTTCAATCAGCCCCAGCATTTT. The chain carries TRBV4-1 and TRBJ1-5, with D possibly matching TRBD1 (6 bases). In germline, CDR1 is MGHRA, CDR2 YSYEKL. The CDR3 has 16 residues. The V and J ends lost 0 bases and 3 bases respectively, with 12 bases between them.

The chain has TRBV18 and TRBJ1-4; D remains unclear. Trimming pared 3 bases from V and 3 bases from J, leaving 11 bases between. The germline V gene encodes CDR1 KGHSH and CDR2 LQKENI. CDR3 size: 15 residues. The CDR3 coding sequence is TGTGCCAGCTCACCGACTGGAGTCCCTAATGAAAAACTGTTTTTT. It translates to CASSPTGVPNEKLFF.

The rearrangement joins TRBV5-1 to TRBJ2-1; 13 bases are shared with TRBD2. V shed 0 bases, J shed 7 bases, and the junction held 4 bases outside the gene matches. The CDR3 has 16 residues. Germline V gene data show CDR1 as SGHRS and CDR2 as YFSETQ. The CDR3 sequence: CASSLATSGRLNEQFF. The CDR3 DNA sequence: TGCGCCAGCAGCTTGGCGACTAGCGGGAGGTTAAATGAGCAGTTCTTC.

The chain has TRBV27 and TRBJ2-5; no clear D gene. CDR3 size: 14 residues. CDR1 is MNHEY, CDR2 SMNVEV, per germline (reference sequence). V lost 2 bases to trimming and J lost 2 bases, with 9 bases between them. CDR3 DNA: TGTGCCAGCAGTTTAAGAGACGGGCAAGAGACCCAGTACTTC. It encodes CASSLRDGQETQYF.

The sample holds a few counts of this clone. CDR3 protein: CSVSGTAYNEQFF. The CDR3 bases are TGCAGCGTGTCTGGGACAGCCTACAATGAGCAGTTCTTC. This chain uses TRBV29-1 with TRBJ2-1; 7 nucleotides match TRBD1. The CDR3 totals 13 residues. V trimming: 6 bases; J trimming: 2 bases; junction bases outside the gene matches: 4. The germline gives CDR1 SQVTM, CDR2 ANQGSEA.

This clone was counted between two and nine times. The chain links TRBV30 to TRBJ2-7, with TRBD2 identical over 9 bases. The length of the CDR3 is 14 residues. Germline-derived CDR1 and CDR2 are GTSNPN and SVGIG (reference sequence). Germline trimming cut 1 base from V and 6 bases from J; bases unmatched to any gene: 7. The CDR3 loop is CAWSAGLAVSEQYF. In nucleotides, the CDR3 is TGTGCCTGGAGTGCGGGACTAGCCGTTTCCGAGCAGTACTTC.

This clone was detected a few times. The chain is built from TRBV19 and TRBJ2-1, with TRBD2 matching over 12 bases. CDR3 length equals 16 residues. V shed 4 bases, J shed 6 bases, and the junction held 7 bases outside the gene matches. Germline V gene data show CDR1 as LNHDA and CDR2 as SQIVND (reference sequence). CDR3 coding DNA: TGTGCCAGTAGTAACCCCGGACTAGCGGGAAGCAATGAGCAGTTCTTC. Translating it yields CASSNPGLAGSNEQFF.

The gene calls are TRBV6-5 and TRBJ1-1, with 9 bases aligning to TRBD1. The J segment lost 4 bases and the V segment lost 5 bases, leaving 5 bases of the junction unmatched. This CDR3 spans 14 amino acids. Germline assignment: CDR1 MNHEY and CDR2 SVGAGI. DNA for the CDR3: TGTGCCAGCAGTCGGGACAGGGACGGCACTGAAGCTTTCTTT. This translates into CASSRDRDGTEAFF.

In this sample, this clone turned up a few times. The chain carries TRBV12-3 or TRBV12-4 and TRBJ1-6; no clear D. This CDR3 comprises 12 residues. The V end lost 2 bases, the J end lost 10 bases, and 6 bases lay between the germline ends. Here the CDR3 DNA reads TGTGCCAGCAGTTTACAGATATCACCCCTCCACTTT. Its translation: CASSLQISPLHF.

This chain connects TRBV9 to TRBJ1-6; TRBD1 might be the D (6 bases). CDR1 SGDLS and CDR2 YYNGEE come from the germline V gene. Trimming took 3 bases from V and 7 from J, leaving 14 bases between them. The CDR3 is 15 amino acids. CDR3 nucleotides: TGTGCCAGCAGCGCTACAGGGCTGGGAAATTCACCCCTCCACTTT. Encoded protein: CASSATGLGNSPLHF.

The J gene is TRBJ2-2, the V gene TRBV30; D may be TRBD2 (5 bases). The length of the CDR3 is 13 residues. Germline-derived CDR1 and CDR2 are GTSNPN and SVGIG (reference sequence). V lost 1 base and J lost 7, with 10 bases in between. CDR3 residues: CAWSAIRDGELFF. CDR3 DNA sequence: TGTGCCTGGAGTGCGATTCGGGACGGGGAGCTGTTTTTT.

The chain uses TRBV2 and TRBJ2-1; TRBD1 matches 8 bases. This CDR3 contains 13 residues. V lost 7 bases and J lost 3; bases outside the gene matches: 2. Germline V gene data show CDR1 as SNHLY and CDR2 as FYNNEI. The CDR3 is CASNDRGYNEQFF. Written as DNA, the CDR3 is TGTGCCAGCAACGACAGGGGCTACAATGAGCAGTTCTTC.

Only one count was recorded for this clone. This chain links TRBV9 with TRBJ1-5; D may be TRBD1 (6 bases). The CDR3 length is 15 residues. V dropped 2 bases and J dropped 1 base, with 10 bases sitting between them. The germline CDR1 and CDR2 sequences are SGDLS and YYNGEE. For the CDR3, the DNA is TGTGCCAGCAGCGTCGGGACATTGAGCAATCAGCCCCAGCATTTT. As protein: CASSVGTLSNQPQHF.

V is TRBV2 and J is TRBJ1-5, with D tentatively TRBD1 (6 bases). V lost 6 bases to trimming and J lost 1 base, with 13 bases between them. Germline loops: CDR1 SNHLY, CDR2 FYNNEI. There are 15 residues in the CDR3. This CDR3 is CASSRAGESNQPQHF. CDR3 DNA sequence: TGTGCCAGCAGCAGGGCAGGGGAAAGCAATCAGCCCCAGCATTTT.

This clone was observed a few times. This rearrangement joins TRBV7-8 to TRBJ1-5, with 7 positions matching TRBD1. Germline V gene sequence: CDR1 SGHVS, CDR2 FQNEAQ. This CDR3 comprises 17 residues. The J segment lost 7 bases and the V segment lost 5 bases, leaving 17 bases of the junction unmatched. This CDR3 reads CASSQGVRPGPNQPQHF. For the CDR3, the DNA is TGTGCCAGCAGCCAGGGGGTCAGGCCAGGGCCGAACCAGCCCCAGCATTTT.

The rearrangement joins TRBV11-2 to TRBJ2-1, with D perhaps matching TRBD1 (6 bases). V was pared by 4 bases and J by 11 bases, with 9 bases between. This CDR3 comprises 11 residues. Germline V gene sequence: CDR1 SGHAT, CDR2 FQNNGV. The CDR3 loop reads CASSSGAKQFF. Here the CDR3 DNA reads TGTGCCAGCAGCTCAGGGGCTAAGCAGTTCTTC.

Written as DNA, the CDR3 is TGTGCCAGCATTCGGGACAGGCTATTTGGTGGCTACACCTTC. It translates to CASIRDRLFGGYTF. V is TRBV6-5 and J is TRBJ1-2; 8 nucleotides align to TRBD1. After removal of 7 bases from V and 7 bases from J, the junction contained 11 bases not matched to a gene. The CDR3 spans 14 residues. CDR1 and CDR2 from the germline V gene are MNHEY and SVGAGI.

Only one count was recorded for this clone. This chain connects TRBV7-9 to TRBJ2-2; D remains ambiguous. This CDR3 spans 14 amino acids. The V gene lost 5 bases and the J gene lost 6 bases, with 13 bases spanning the gap. Looked up from germline, CDR1 is SEHNR and CDR2 is FQNEAQ (reference sequence). The CDR3 here is CASSPQVTPGELFF. CDR3 nucleotides: TGTGCCAGCAGCCCGCAGGTCACACCCGGGGAGCTGTTTTTT.

The chain employs TRBV7-6 and TRBJ2-7; D possibly corresponds to TRBD2 (5 bases). V lost 5 bases and J 3 bases, leaving 17 bases between the germline ends. This CDR3 contains 15 residues. Germline CDR1 is SGHVS and CDR2 is FNYEAQ. The CDR3 nucleotides read TGTGCCAGCAGCGAGACTGCGACTACAATCTACGAGCAGTACTTC. Residues: CASSETATTIYEQYF.

V is TRBV10-3 and J is TRBJ2-1; TRBD2 matches 12 bases. J lost 8 bases, V lost 2 bases, and 10 bases had no gene match. This CDR3 spans 17 amino acids. Germline lookup yields CDR1 ENHRY and CDR2 SYGVKD. The CDR3 DNA is TGTGCCATCAGTGAGACCCCAGCTAGCGGGGGGGCCTATGAGCAGTTCTTC. Amino acid sequence: CAISETPASGGAYEQFF.

This clone has just one count. The rearrangement links TRBV29-1 to TRBJ1-4; weak D call: TRBD1 (6 bases). In germline, CDR1 is SQVTM, CDR2 ANQGSEA. The length of the CDR3 is 15 residues. The V and J ends lost 3 bases and 6 bases respectively, with 17 bases between them. The CDR3 spells CSVEGEGGTDEKLFF. In nucleotides, the CDR3 is TGCAGCGTTGAGGGGGAAGGGGGTACGGATGAAAAACTGTTTTTT. Looking up the rest from reference TRBV29-1 and TRBJ1-4 gives the full variable domain: SAVISQKPSRDICQRGTSLTIQCQVDSQVTMMFWYRQQPGQSLTLIATANQGSEATYESGFVIDKFPISRPNLTFSTLTVSNMSPEDSSIYLCSVEGEGGTDEKLFFGSGTQLSVL.

The chain uses TRBV5-1 and TRBJ2-5, with D tentatively TRBD2 (5 bases). This CDR3 region has 15 residues. V gave up 5 bases and J gave up 5 bases, with 19 bases separating them. Germline V gene lookup returns CDR1 SGHRS and CDR2 YFSETQ. CDR3 residues: CASSQNGREGETQYF. DNA of the CDR3: TGCGCCAGCAGTCAGAACGGACGGGAAGGGGAGACCCAGTACTTC.

This chain uses TRBV2 with TRBJ2-4; D unresolved. This CDR3 is 14 amino acids long. Trimming took 1 base from V and 2 from J, leaving 6 bases between them. Germline loops: CDR1 SNHLY, CDR2 FYNNEI. CDR3: CASSEGAPKNIQYF. CDR3 DNA sequence: TGTGCCAGCAGTGAAGGAGCCCCCAAAAACATTCAGTACTTC. The full variable domain, its missing parts supplied by reference TRBV2 and TRBJ2-4, is EPEVTQTPSHQVTQMGQEVILRCVPISNHLYFYWYRQILGQKVEFLVSFYNNEISEKSEIFDDQFSVERPDGSNFTLKIRSTKLEDSAMYFCASSEGAPKNIQYFGAGTRLSVL.

This chain uses TRBV20-1 with TRBJ1-1, with 9 bases lining up with TRBD1. CDR3 size: 11 residues. The trim removed 6 bases at V and 5 bases at J, leaving 1 base unmatched. From germline, CDR1 is DFQATT and CDR2 SNEGSKA (reference sequence). This CDR3 is CSADRGTEAFF. CDR3 DNA sequence: TGCAGTGCCGACAGGGGGACTGAAGCTTTCTTT.

The sample holds a few counts of this clone. The chain couples TRBV12-3 or TRBV12-4 to TRBJ2-3; D remains ambiguous. CDR3 length: 11 residues. V gave up 6 bases and J gave up 7 bases, with 8 bases separating them. CDR3 sequence (DNA): TGTGCCAGCAGCTATCTCAATACGCAGTATTTT. This gives the protein CASSYLNTQYF.